These 14 T cell receptor beta chains were all obtained from the same sample, sequenced in a study of T-cell memory formation after mild COVID-19. TCRdb passed the 5' RACE reads through MiXCR, listing each CDR3 protein once. In the table there are 390,000 or so distinct CDR3 sequences, more than 15% of which are singletons. Sequencing was performed on PBMCs or a T cell subset sorted from them (not recorded which). These TCRs come from a young man who had mild COVID-19 (a few samples of this study predate the infection). Cell type and time point are not known.

This clonotype was counted between two and nine times. This chain connects TRBV2 to TRBJ2-7; D unclear. Germline CDR1 SNHLY, CDR2 FYNNEI. The CDR3 spans 13 residues. Deletions cut 2 bases from V and 3 bases from J, with 8 bases between. The CDR3 bases are TGTGCCAGCAGTGAAATGGAAGGCTACGAGCAGTACGTC. Translation gives CASSEMEGYEQYV.

J is TRBJ1-2 and V is TRBV5-1; D gene ambiguous. V was cut by 0 bases and J by 1 base, with 10 bases left in between. Germline CDR1 reads SGHRS; CDR2 reads YFSETQ. The CDR3 runs to 15 residues. The CDR3: CASSLGAELNYGYTF. Here the CDR3 DNA reads TGCGCCAGCAGCTTGGGGGCAGAGCTTAACTATGGCTACACCTTC.

The table lists this clonotype with a few counts. This CDR3 is CASSPLRGRANEQFF. Here the CDR3 DNA reads TGTGCCAGCTCACCCCTCCGTGGGAGGGCGAATGAGCAGTTCTTC. This sequence joins TRBV18 and TRBJ2-1, with 7 bases fitting TRBD2. The length of the CDR3 is 15 residues. V was pared by 3 bases and J by 7 bases, with 9 bases of the junction left unmatched. The germline V gene has CDR1 KGHSH and CDR2 LQKENI.

This clonotype has a handful of counts. The chain combines TRBV19 with TRBJ2-3; possibly TRBD1 or TRBD2 for D (5 bases each). Germline V CDR1 and CDR2: LNHDA, SQIVND (reference sequence). The CDR3 has 16 amino acids. Trimming took 3 bases from V and 0 from J, leaving 13 bases between them. CDR3 coding DNA: TGTGCCAGTAGTATCTGGGACGGACTTAGCACAGATACGCAGTATTTT. This gives the protein CASSIWDGLSTDTQYF.

Concerning this clonotype: One junction end does not reproduce the germline sequence, and a read error may be involved. V and J are TRBV18 and TRBJ1-2; 9 positions match TRBD1. CDR1 KGHSH and CDR2 LQKENI come from the germline V gene. CDR3 length: 14 amino acids. The chain's CDR3 is CASSPTGGNDGYTF. CDR3 DNA sequence: TGTGCCAGCTCGCCGACAGGGGGTAACGATGGCTACACCTTC.

The chain uses TRBV5-1 and TRBJ2-5; TRBD1 agrees at 11 bases. Unmatched junction bases numbered 9, after V lost 4 bases and J lost 4 bases. Germline V gives CDR1 SGHRS, CDR2 YFSETQ. The CDR3 totals 16 residues. The CDR3 loop is CASSGGWTGGGETQYF. CDR3 DNA: TGCGCCAGCAGCGGTGGGTGGACAGGGGGCGGAGAGACCCAGTACTTC.

The chain uses TRBV4-1 and TRBJ2-3; no reliable D call. Trimming left V 0 bases short and J 5 bases short, with 6 bases between. Germline-derived CDR1 and CDR2 are MGHRA and YSYEKL. The CDR3 is 13 amino acids. Here the CDR3 DNA reads TGCGCCAGCAGCCAAGATCAGCAAGATACGCAGTATTTT. Amino acid sequence: CASSQDQQDTQYF.

The chain has TRBV5-5 and TRBJ2-3; D is undetermined. CDR3 length equals 17 residues. Deletions cut 0 bases from V and 1 base from J, with 15 bases between. Germline CDR1 is SGHKS and CDR2 is YYEKEE (reference sequence). The CDR3 DNA reads as TGTGCCAGCAGCTTGGCCCCTTGGGGTCTGGGCACAGATACGCAGTATTTT. Translated: CASSLAPWGLGTDTQYF.

This clonotype was seen only a few times. CDR3 protein: CSGREASSYEQYV. CDR3 sequence (DNA): TGCAGTGGGAGAGAAGCGAGCTCCTACGAGCAGTACGTC. This rearrangement joins TRBV20-1 to TRBJ2-7; unclear D gene. Germline V gene data show CDR1 as DFQATT and CDR2 as SNEGSKA (reference sequence). Trimming left V 7 bases short and J 0 bases short, with 13 bases between. This CDR3 is built from 13 residues.

This clonotype was counted between two and nine times. The chain uses TRBV7-9 and TRBJ2-5; 7 nucleotides align to TRBD1. Germline trimming cut 3 bases from V and 7 bases from J; bases unmatched to any gene: 11. Germline V gene lookup returns CDR1 SEHNR and CDR2 FQNEAQ (reference sequence). This CDR3 is built from 15 residues. The CDR3 spells CASSFTRQGTTTQYF. The CDR3 DNA reads TGTGCCAGCAGCTTCACCCGACAGGGAACAACGACCCAGTACTTC. Based on the CDR3 plus reference TRBV7-9 and TRBJ2-5, the full variable domain is DTGVSQNPRHKITKRGQNVTFRCDPISEHNRLYWYRQTLGQGPEFLTYFQNEAQLEKSRLLSDRFSAERPKGSFSTLEIQRTEQGDSAMYLCASSFTRQGTTTQYFGPGTRLLVL.

This clonotype was seen only a few times. V is TRBV29-1 and J is TRBJ1-1; TRBD1 aligns across 7 bases. This CDR3 is built from 12 residues. Germline CDR1 SQVTM, CDR2 ANQGSEA. V gave up 3 bases and J gave up 4 bases; unmatched junction bases: 2. The DNA for the CDR3 is TGCAGCGTTGACCCAGGGGGCACTGAAGCTTTCTTT. This codes for CSVDPGGTEAFF.

This clonotype was found a few times. The rearrangement links TRBV6-1 to TRBJ2-7, with TRBD1 identical over 9 bases. The J segment lost 6 bases and the V segment lost 4 bases, leaving 13 bases of the junction unmatched. Germline CDR1 is MNHNS and CDR2 is SASEGT. This CDR3 is built from 16 residues. The CDR3 DNA reads as TGTGCCAGCAGTGCCCAAACCGGGACAGGGAGGTTCGAGCAGTACGTC. This translates into CASSAQTGTGRFEQYV.

The rearrangement links TRBV7-9 to TRBJ1-1; the D is unclear. The CDR3 extends over 15 amino acids. The ends were cut back, 8 bases at V and 10 bases at J, with 26 bases in the middle. Germline V gives CDR1 SEHNR, CDR2 FQNEAQ (reference sequence). This chain's CDR3 is CASRPEAAPLGRAFF. CDR3 DNA sequence: TGTGCCAGCCGCCCCGAGGCAGCCCCTCTCGGGCGAGCTTTCTTT.

This clonotype showed up just a few times. This sequence joins TRBV9 and TRBJ1-4; possible D gene TRBD1, 6 bases. The CDR3 length is 14 residues. Germline CDR1 is SGDLS and CDR2 is YYNGEE. V was pared by 0 bases and J by 8 bases, with 11 bases between. CDR3: CASSVATGPEKLFF. The CDR3 bases are TGTGCCAGCAGCGTAGCTACAGGGCCGGAAAAACTGTTTTTT.